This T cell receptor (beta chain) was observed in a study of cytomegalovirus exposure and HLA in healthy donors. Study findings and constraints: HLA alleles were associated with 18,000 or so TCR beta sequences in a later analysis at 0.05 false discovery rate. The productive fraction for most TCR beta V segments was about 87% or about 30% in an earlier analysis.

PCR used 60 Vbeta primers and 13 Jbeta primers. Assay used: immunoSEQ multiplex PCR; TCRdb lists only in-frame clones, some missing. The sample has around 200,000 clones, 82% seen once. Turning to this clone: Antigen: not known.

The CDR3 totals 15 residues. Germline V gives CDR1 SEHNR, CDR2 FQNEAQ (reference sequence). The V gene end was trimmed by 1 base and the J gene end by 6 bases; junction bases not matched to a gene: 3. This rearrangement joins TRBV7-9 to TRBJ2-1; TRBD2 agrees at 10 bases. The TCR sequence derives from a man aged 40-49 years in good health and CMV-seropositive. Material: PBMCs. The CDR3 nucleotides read TGTGCCAGCAGCTTAGGTCTAGCGGGAGTCAATGAGCAGTTCTTC. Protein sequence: CASSLGLAGVNEQFF.